A single sample gave rise to the 5 T cell receptor beta chains below, sequenced in a study of identical twins. MiXCR, applied by TCRdb to the 5' RACE reads, yields one record per CDR3 protein. The table includes hundreds of thousands of distinct CDR3 sequences, around 6% detected once. Input material: naive T cells sorted from blood. The origin of the receptors is a man between 18 and 29 years old in good health.

V and J are TRBV6-1 and TRBJ2-7; possible D gene TRBD2, 6 bases. V lost 6 bases to trimming and J lost 0 bases, with 15 bases between them. This CDR3 region has 15 residues. Germline CDR1 MNHNS, CDR2 SASEGT. The CDR3 nucleotides read TGTGCCAGCAGCGCGGGACGGCCCAGCTCCTACGAGCAGTACGTC. This gives the protein CASSAGRPSSYEQYV.

This clonotype was counted a few times. The chain uses TRBV30 and TRBJ2-1; TRBD2 matches at 9 bases. From germline, CDR1 is GTSNPN and CDR2 SVGIG (reference sequence). V lost 2 bases to trimming and J lost 7 bases; unmatched junction nucleotides: 3. The CDR3 loop spans 13 amino acids. The CDR3 DNA is TGTGCCTGGAGTCGGCTAGCGGGAAATGAGCAGTTCTTC. It translates to CAWSRLAGNEQFF.

This clonotype appeared many times. The V and J genes are TRBV12-3 or TRBV12-4 and TRBJ1-4; no reliable D call. The CDR3 has 15 amino acids. V was shortened by 6 bases and J by 0 bases, with 11 bases between the two germline ends. CDR3 residues: CASSSTGSTNEKLFF. In DNA, the CDR3 is TGTGCCAGCAGCTCCACGGGCTCAACTAATGAAAAACTGTTTTTT.

This clonotype was seen a handful of times. CDR3 sequence (DNA): TGTGCCTGGAGATTGGCTCCGGGGGTTATGAACACTGAAGCTTTCTTT. This sequence encodes CAWRLAPGVMNTEAFF. The chain is built from TRBV30 and TRBJ1-1; tentatively, D is TRBD1 (5 bases). The CDR3 is 16 amino acids. Germline V gene sequence: CDR1 GTSNPN, CDR2 SVGIG (reference sequence). V gave up 3 bases and J gave up 0 bases, with 17 bases separating them.

The CDR3 DNA is TGCGCCAGCAGCAAAGAACTAGCGGGAGGCACAGATACGCAGTATTTT. This translates into CASSKELAGGTDTQYF. The chain links TRBV5-1 to TRBJ2-3; 11 bases are a match to TRBD2. V shed 4 bases and J 1 base; nucleotides not matched to a gene: 5. The CDR3 runs to 16 residues. The V gene's germline CDR1 is SGHRS and CDR2 YFSETQ.